Included here is one T cell receptor beta chain sequence, with context. This table comes from immunoSEQ multiplex PCR, and its TCRdb copy is limited to in-frame clones, with some not included. The sample holds some 180,000 clones, just under 85% seen once. This entry belongs to a study of blood T cell repertoires in COVID-19. V dropped 3 bases and J dropped 4 bases, with 21 bases sitting between them. Per the germline V gene, CDR1 is SQVTM and CDR2 is ANQGSEA. The CDR3 contains 16 residues. The rearrangement uses TRBV29-1 and TRBJ2-5; maybe TRBD2 (6 bases). The origin of this receptor is a woman aged 80 or over with COVID-19, enrolled during active disease. The sequenced material came from peripheral blood. The CDR3 nucleotides are TGCAGCGTTGATCGGGCAGGAGGGGCCACAAGAGAGACCCAGTACTTC. Protein product: CSVDRAGGATRETQYF.